This TCR beta chain was sequenced during a study of vaccination and CD4 T cells after COVID-19. Using its own MiXCR run on the PCR reads, TCRdb lists one record per CDR3 protein. There are 20,000 to 25,000 distinct CDR3 sequences in the sample; around 58% occur only once, and less than 1.5% lies in the top ten. This CDR3 is built from 13 residues. CDR1 and CDR2 (germline): SEHNR, FQNEAQ (reference sequence). The V and J ends lost 1 base and 8 bases respectively, with 11 bases between them. This chain links TRBV7-9 with TRBJ1-2, with D perhaps TRBD1 (5 bases). This clonotype originated in a human donor who had recovered from COVID-19. Specimen: CD4+ T cells from blood, collected before SARS-CoV-2 vaccination. The CDR3 DNA reads as TGTGCCAGCAGCTTAGATGGGGGTCTAGGCTACACCTTC. Protein sequence: CASSLDGGLGYTF.